This TCR beta chain comes out of a study of blood T cell repertoires in COVID-19. The wider study: Italy, Spain and the United States were the sources of the convalescent and acute COVID-19 samples. Sources were T cells, B-cell-depleted T cells, or PBMCs; the material itself was cDNA or gDNA.

V was pared by 2 bases and J by 6 bases, with 9 bases between. CDR1 and CDR2 from the germline V gene are SNHLY and FYNNEI. The CDR3 length is 13 residues. Seattle enrolled patients during active infection and tracked them longitudinally. Per the original data handling: The authors estimated nucleated cell counts from reference gene primer amplification. TCRdb keeps only in-frame clones here, not all; method: immunoSEQ multiplex PCR. V and J calls plus clone size are reproduced from that table; the DNA served to infer D and trimming. Counted here are fewer than 200,000 clones, around 90% occurring once; the ten biggest clones make up 4.5% to 5%.

This clonotype was sampled from a man aged 18 to 30 with COVID-19, enrolled during active disease. This sequence joins TRBV2 and TRBJ2-3; D is possibly TRBD1 (7 bases). Specimen: peripheral blood. The CDR3 DNA reads TGTGCCAGCAGTGAACCAGGGGGGGATACGCAGTATTTT. Amino acid sequence: CASSEPGGDTQYF.